What follows are 23 T cell receptor beta chains derived from one specimen sequenced in a study of Ad26.COV2.S vaccination and SARS-CoV-2 variants. Treatment: some 20 received Ad26.COV2.S at low or high dose, single or two shots; roughly 5 received placebo; per-sample allocation not given. Sampling was done on day 63 after the first vaccine or placebo injection. Data came from immunoSEQ multiplex PCR; TCRdb stores just in-frame clones and leaves some out. Among over 400,000 clones listed, about 91% were seen once. The specimen was peripheral blood, collected in a trial of Ad26.COV2.S vaccine versus placebo. These receptors were collected from a person between 18 and 65 years old who received the Ad26.COV2.S COVID-19 vaccine or a placebo.

This clone was seen only once. The chain carries TRBV3-1 (or the pseudogene TRBV3-2) and TRBJ2-5; TRBD2 might be the D (6 bases). Germline loops: CDR1 LGHDT, CDR2 YNNKEL (reference sequence). This CDR3 contains 17 residues. V was pared by 1 base and J by 0 bases, with 15 bases between. CDR3 sequence reads: CASSQGDRRGNQETQYF. CDR3 nucleotides: TGTGCCAGCAGCCAAGGGGATAGGCGGGGAAACCAAGAGACCCAGTACTTC.

The V call is TRBV7-9, the J call TRBJ1-2; D not resolved. Looked up from germline, CDR1 is SEHNR and CDR2 is FQNEAQ (reference sequence). CDR3 length: 11 amino acids. Trimming shortened V by 2 bases and J by 8 bases, and 6 bases separated the two germline ends. The CDR3 DNA follows: TGTGCCAGCAGCTTAAACGGCGGCTACACCTTC. Translated, it gives CASSLNGGYTF.

The rearrangement links TRBV5-1 to TRBJ1-2; a possible D gene is TRBD1 (6 bases). In germline, CDR1 is SGHRS, CDR2 YFSETQ. Trimming left V 4 bases short and J 4 bases short, with 20 bases between. The CDR3 spans 16 residues. CDR3 residues: CASSPGDIPRSYGYTF. CDR3 DNA sequence: TGCGCCAGCAGCCCGGGGGACATACCTAGGAGCTATGGCTACACCTTC.

The chain uses TRBV6-5 and TRBJ2-7; no clear D gene. Germline V gene lookup returns CDR1 MNHEY and CDR2 SVGAGI. The V gene lost 6 bases and the J gene lost 1 base, with 10 bases spanning the gap. CDR3 size: 13 residues. The CDR3 reads CASSPAGSYEQYV. The CDR3 nucleotides read TGTGCCAGCAGCCCCGCTGGGTCCTACGAGCAGTACGTC.

This clone has just one count. Other DNA sequences from this sample encode an identical CDR3 as well. The chain carries TRBV18 and TRBJ1-2, with 10 nucleotides matching TRBD1. The CDR3 is made up of 14 amino acids. The trim removed 6 bases at V and 3 bases at J, leaving 4 bases unmatched. Germline assignment: CDR1 KGHSH and CDR2 LQKENI. DNA of the CDR3: TGTGCCAGCTCGCCCGGGACAGGGGACTATGGCTACACCTTC. Amino acids: CASSPGTGDYGYTF.

This clone was recorded a few times. J is TRBJ2-7 and V is TRBV6-2 or TRBV6-3, with no clear D. The CDR3 sequence is 14 residues long. CDR1 is MNHEY and CDR2 is SVGEGT in the germline V gene. V lost 0 bases and J 5 bases, leaving 11 bases between the germline ends. The CDR3 nucleotides are TGTGCCAGCAGTTACTCGGCAGCTCGTAACGAGCAGTACGTC. It codes for CASSYSAARNEQYV.

V gene TRBV30 combines with J gene TRBJ2-5; no definite D call. Trimming cost V 0 bases and J 4 bases, with 9 bases left between them. The germline gives CDR1 GTSNPN, CDR2 SVGIG (reference sequence). CDR3 length: 13 residues. In nucleotides, the CDR3 is TGTGCCTGGAGTGTAAAGCCCCCAGAGACCCAGTACTTC. Amino acid sequence: CAWSVKPPETQYF.

The chain carries TRBV5-1 and TRBJ1-2; 8 bases are shared with TRBD1. Unmatched junction bases numbered 5, after V lost 4 bases and J lost 3 bases. The CDR3 contains 14 residues. CDR1 is SGHRS, CDR2 YFSETQ, per germline. The CDR3, as DNA: TGCGCCAGCAGCAGACAGGGGACAGACTATGGCTACACCTTC. As protein: CASSRQGTDYGYTF. The variable domain in full, completed from reference TRBV5-1 and TRBJ1-2, reads KAGVTQTPRYLIKTRGQQVTLSCSPISGHRSVSWYQQTPGQGLQFLFEYFSETQRNKGNFPGRFSGRQFSNSRSEMNVSTLELGDSALYLCASSRQGTDYGYTFGSGTRLTVV.

V is TRBV5-6 and J is TRBJ1-5; 8 bases agree with TRBD1. V lost 5 bases to trimming and J lost 4 bases; unmatched junction nucleotides: 8. This CDR3 is built from 15 residues. CDR1 and CDR2 (germline): SGHDT, YYEEEE. The CDR3 loop reads CASSQGQGRNQPQHF. As DNA, the CDR3 is TGTGCCAGCAGTCAAGGACAGGGAAGGAATCAGCCCCAGCATTTT.

This rearrangement joins TRBV28 to TRBJ2-2; D is ambiguous. This CDR3 comprises 13 residues. The germline V gene encodes CDR1 MDHEN and CDR2 SYDVKM. The germline V and J ends were trimmed by 3 bases and 7 bases, with 9 bases remaining between them. The CDR3 reads CASSFKPFGELFF. The CDR3, as DNA: TGTGCCAGCAGTTTTAAGCCTTTCGGGGAGCTGTTTTTT.

The rearrangement links TRBV5-1 to TRBJ2-7; 7 bases fit TRBD1. In germline, CDR1 is SGHRS, CDR2 YFSETQ. V was pared by 3 bases and J by 7 bases, with 13 bases of the junction left unmatched. The CDR3 consists of 15 residues. CDR3 sequence: CASSWGSTGVGEQYF. CDR3 bases: TGCGCCAGCAGCTGGGGAAGTACAGGGGTTGGGGAGCAGTACTTC.

This chain joins TRBV6-4 and TRBJ2-1; D is uncertain. V lost 4 bases and J lost 3, with 16 bases in between. CDR3 size: 16 residues. Germline V gene sequence: CDR1 MRHNA, CDR2 SNTAGT. The CDR3 here is CASSVFGTRIYNEQFF. CDR3 sequence (DNA): TGTGCCAGCAGTGTATTCGGAACCAGAATCTACAATGAGCAGTTCTTC.

The chain carries TRBV5-1 and TRBJ2-1, with 9 bases matching TRBD2. The germline V gene encodes CDR1 SGHRS and CDR2 YFSETQ. The V segment lost 1 base and the J segment 9 bases; nucleotides outside the gene matches: 5. This CDR3 region has 14 residues. For the CDR3, the DNA is TGCGCCAGCAGCTTGCCTAGCGGGGACTCTGAGCAGTTCTTC. Encoded protein: CASSLPSGDSEQFF.

The V and J genes are TRBV7-8 and TRBJ2-6; tentatively, D is TRBD1 or TRBD2 (7 bases each). Trimming stripped 3 bases from V and 2 bases from J, with 11 bases between. Germline assignment: CDR1 SGHVS and CDR2 FQNEAQ. This CDR3 region has 16 residues. CDR3 sequence reads: CASSFRGGTGANVLTF. The CDR3 DNA follows: TGTGCCAGCAGCTTCAGGGGGGGTACTGGGGCCAACGTCCTGACTTTC.

The V and J genes are TRBV5-1 and TRBJ1-2; a weak D match, TRBD1 (5 bases). Looked up from germline, CDR1 is SGHRS and CDR2 is YFSETQ. This CDR3 comprises 15 residues. V lost 1 base, J lost 4 bases, and 14 bases lay in between. For the CDR3, the DNA is TGCGCCAGCAGCTTGAACGGGGGAGGAGGCTATGGCTACACCTTC. Its protein is CASSLNGGGGYGYTF. Full variable domain (rest looked up from reference TRBV5-1 and TRBJ1-2): KAGVTQTPRYLIKTRGQQVTLSCSPISGHRSVSWYQQTPGQGLQFLFEYFSETQRNKGNFPGRFSGRQFSNSRSEMNVSTLELGDSALYLCASSLNGGGGYGYTFGSGTRLTVV.

CDR3 protein: CASSYKVRVVVDTQYF. The CDR3 DNA sequence: TGTGCCAGCAGTTACAAGGTCAGGGTCGTAGTAGATACGCAGTATTTT. V gene TRBV6-2 or TRBV6-3 combines with J gene TRBJ2-3; possible D gene TRBD1, 5 bases. Germline V gene lookup returns CDR1 MNHEY and CDR2 SVGEGT. The CDR3 spans 16 residues. V lost 2 bases and J lost 5, with 17 bases in between.

The rearrangement joins TRBV28 to TRBJ2-7; D remains ambiguous. Germline values: CDR1 MDHEN, CDR2 SYDVKM. This CDR3 has 15 amino acids. Trimming shortened V by 5 bases and J by 3 bases, and 17 bases separated the two germline ends. The CDR3, as DNA: TGTGCCAGCAGTCCAACATCGCCAGTTATCTACGAGCAGTACTTC. It is translated as CASSPTSPVIYEQYF.

The V gene is TRBV6-2 or TRBV6-3, the J gene TRBJ1-5; D uncertain. The CDR3 has 12 amino acids. Germline lookup yields CDR1 MNHEY and CDR2 SVGEGT. Between the trimmed V and J ends, which lost 6 bases and 1 base, there was a span of 4 bases. The CDR3 sequence: CASSKSNQPQHF. The CDR3 nucleotides read TGTGCCAGCAGCAAGAGCAATCAGCCCCAGCATTTT.

The rearrangement joins TRBV28 to TRBJ1-1, with a weak D call TRBD1 (5 bases). Trimming left V 4 bases short and J 8 bases short, with 20 bases between. The CDR3 spans 15 residues. Per the germline V gene, CDR1 is MDHEN and CDR2 is SYDVKM. The DNA for the CDR3 is TGTGCCAGCAGTTCTTGGAGACAGACGAACATGGAAGCTTTCTTT. Protein product: CASSSWRQTNMEAFF.

This sequence joins TRBV20-1 and TRBJ2-3; weak D call: TRBD2 (5 bases). This CDR3 spans 16 amino acids. V dropped 5 bases and J dropped 1 base, with 19 bases sitting between them. Germline CDR1 reads DFQATT; CDR2 reads SNEGSKA (reference sequence). For the CDR3, the DNA is TGCAGTGCTCGTGGACTCTCTTTTTCCGGCACAGATACGCAGTATTTT. Translation gives CSARGLSFSGTDTQYF.

The genes are TRBV30 and TRBJ1-1, with a weak D call TRBD1 (5 bases). This CDR3 region has 13 residues. The V end lost 3 bases, the J end lost 7 bases, and 15 bases lay between the germline ends. Germline CDR1 reads GTSNPN; CDR2 reads SVGIG (reference sequence). The CDR3 sequence is CAWSKGDIVEAFF. In DNA form, the CDR3 reads TGTGCCTGGAGCAAAGGGGATATAGTTGAAGCTTTCTTT.

The rearrangement uses TRBV15 and TRBJ1-5; D unclear. Germline lookup yields CDR1 LNHNV and CDR2 YYDKDF (reference sequence). Between the trimmed V and J ends, which lost 1 base and 9 bases, there was a span of 10 bases. The CDR3 runs 13 residues. Here the CDR3 reads CATSRGAGAPQHF. In nucleotides, the CDR3 is TGTGCCACCAGCAGAGGGGCGGGCGCGCCCCAGCATTTT.

This clone has only one observation. The chain is built from TRBV6-6 and TRBJ2-7; 7 bases match TRBD2. V was clipped by 8 bases and J by 4 bases; unmatched bases: 8. This CDR3 spans 13 amino acids. Germline loops: CDR1 MNHNY, CDR2 SVGAGI (reference sequence). CDR3 region: CASGRASGYEQYV. The CDR3 nucleotides read TGTGCCAGCGGCCGGGCTAGCGGATACGAGCAGTACGTC.